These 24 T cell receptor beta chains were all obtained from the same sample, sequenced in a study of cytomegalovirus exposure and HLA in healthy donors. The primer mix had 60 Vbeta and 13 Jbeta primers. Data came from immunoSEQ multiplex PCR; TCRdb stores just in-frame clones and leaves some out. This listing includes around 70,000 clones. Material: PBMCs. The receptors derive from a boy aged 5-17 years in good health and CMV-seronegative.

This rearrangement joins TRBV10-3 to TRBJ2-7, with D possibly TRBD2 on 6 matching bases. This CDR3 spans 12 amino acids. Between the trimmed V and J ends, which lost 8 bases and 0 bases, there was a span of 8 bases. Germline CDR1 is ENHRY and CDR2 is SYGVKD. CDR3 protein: CAIGRSSYEQYF. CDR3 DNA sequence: TGTGCCATCGGGAGGAGCTCCTACGAGCAGTACTTC.

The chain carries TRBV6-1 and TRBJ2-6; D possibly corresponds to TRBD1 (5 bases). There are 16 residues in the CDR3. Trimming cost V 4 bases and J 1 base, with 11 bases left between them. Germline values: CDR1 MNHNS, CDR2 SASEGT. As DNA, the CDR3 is TGTGCCAGCAGTGGGACACCTTTTTCTGGGGCCAACGTCCTGACTTTC. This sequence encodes CASSGTPFSGANVLTF.

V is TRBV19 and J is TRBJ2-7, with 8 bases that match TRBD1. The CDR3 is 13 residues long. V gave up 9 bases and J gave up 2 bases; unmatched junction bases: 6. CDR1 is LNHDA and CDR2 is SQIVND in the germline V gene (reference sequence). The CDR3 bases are TGTGCCAGCCGGGGACAGGAAGCCTACGAGCAGTACTTC. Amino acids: CASRGQEAYEQYF.

In DNA, the CDR3 is TGTGCCAGCAGTGAACTAGCGGGGGCCGGAAACATTCAGTACTTC. This translates into CASSELAGAGNIQYF. V is TRBV6-4 and J is TRBJ2-4, with 11 bases fitting TRBD2. V lost 3 bases and J lost 6; bases outside the gene matches: 4. The CDR3 sequence is 15 residues long. The V gene's germline CDR1 is MRHNA and CDR2 SNTAGT.

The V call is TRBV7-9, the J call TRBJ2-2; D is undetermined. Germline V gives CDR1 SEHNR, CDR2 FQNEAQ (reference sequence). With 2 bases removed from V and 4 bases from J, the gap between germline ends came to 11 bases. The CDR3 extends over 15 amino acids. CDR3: CASSLYPGSTGELFF. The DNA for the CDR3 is TGTGCCAGCAGCTTATATCCAGGAAGCACCGGGGAGCTGTTTTTT.

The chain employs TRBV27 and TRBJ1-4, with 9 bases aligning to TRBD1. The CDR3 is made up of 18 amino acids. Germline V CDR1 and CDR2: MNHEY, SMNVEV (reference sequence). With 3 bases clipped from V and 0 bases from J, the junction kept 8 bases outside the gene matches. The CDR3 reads CASSFTGGSYSTNEKLFF. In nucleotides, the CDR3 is TGTGCCAGCAGTTTCACAGGGGGCTCTTACTCAACTAATGAAAAACTGTTTTTT. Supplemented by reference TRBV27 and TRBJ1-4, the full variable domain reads EAQVTQNPRYLITVTGKKLTVTCSQNMNHEYMSWYRQDPGLGLRQIYYSMNVEVTDKGDVPEGYKVSRKEKRNFPLILESPSPNQTSLYFCASSFTGGSYSTNEKLFFGSGTQLSVL.

DNA for the CDR3: TGTGCCAGCAGTCCCCAGGTACAAGAGACCCAGTACTTC. This sequence encodes CASSPQVQETQYF. J is TRBJ2-5 and V is TRBV6-6; D call uncertain. Trimming took 5 bases from V and 2 from J, leaving 9 bases between them. Germline-derived CDR1 and CDR2 are MNHNY and SVGAGI (reference sequence). This CDR3 comprises 13 residues.

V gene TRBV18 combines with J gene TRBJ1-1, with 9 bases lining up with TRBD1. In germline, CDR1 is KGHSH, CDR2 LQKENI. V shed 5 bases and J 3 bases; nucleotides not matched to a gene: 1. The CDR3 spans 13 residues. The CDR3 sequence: CASSRQGDTEAFF. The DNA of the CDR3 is TGTGCCAGCTCAAGACAGGGGGACACTGAAGCTTTCTTT.

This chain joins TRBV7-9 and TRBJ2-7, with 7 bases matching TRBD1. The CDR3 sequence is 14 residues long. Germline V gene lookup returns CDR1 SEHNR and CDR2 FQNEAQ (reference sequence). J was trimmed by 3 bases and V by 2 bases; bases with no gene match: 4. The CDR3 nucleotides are TGTGCCAGCAGCTTACGTTGGGACAGCTACGAGCAGTACTTC. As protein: CASSLRWDSYEQYF.

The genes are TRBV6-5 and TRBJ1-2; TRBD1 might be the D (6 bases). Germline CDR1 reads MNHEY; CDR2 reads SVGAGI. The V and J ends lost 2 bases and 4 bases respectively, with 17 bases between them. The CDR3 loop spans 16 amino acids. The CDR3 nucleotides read TGTGCCAGCAGTTACGAAACAGGGCGTCAGCCCTATGGCTACACCTTC. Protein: CASSYETGRQPYGYTF.

The CDR3 DNA is TGTGCCAGCAGTGAATCTCACGTAGGGGAACTGGGGGAAAAACTGTTTTTT. Its protein product is CASSESHVGELGEKLFF. This chain links TRBV25-1 with TRBJ1-4; maybe TRBD1 (5 bases). The CDR3 is 17 amino acids. CDR1 and CDR2 from the germline V gene are MGHDK and SYGVNS. Trimming left V 1 base short and J 8 bases short, with 20 bases between.

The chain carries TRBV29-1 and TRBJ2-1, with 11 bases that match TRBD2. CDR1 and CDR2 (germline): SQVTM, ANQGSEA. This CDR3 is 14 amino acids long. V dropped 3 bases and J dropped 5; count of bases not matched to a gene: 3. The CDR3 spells CSVEGLADDNEQFF. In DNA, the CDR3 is TGCAGCGTTGAGGGACTAGCGGATGACAATGAGCAGTTCTTC.

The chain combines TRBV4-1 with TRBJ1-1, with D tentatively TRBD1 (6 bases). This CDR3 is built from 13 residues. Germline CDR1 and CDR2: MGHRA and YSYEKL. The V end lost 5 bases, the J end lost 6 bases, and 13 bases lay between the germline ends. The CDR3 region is CASSVTGIAEAFF. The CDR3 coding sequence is TGCGCCAGCAGCGTTACAGGGATCGCTGAAGCTTTCTTT.

Here the CDR3 DNA reads TGTGCCAGCATGATCAGGGGGGATCAGCCCCAGCATTTT. It is translated as CASMIRGDQPQHF. The chain has TRBV6-1 and TRBJ1-5, with 7 bases lining up with TRBD1. V shed 7 bases and J 5 bases; nucleotides not matched to a gene: 5. This CDR3 comprises 13 residues. Germline CDR1 is MNHNS and CDR2 is SASEGT.

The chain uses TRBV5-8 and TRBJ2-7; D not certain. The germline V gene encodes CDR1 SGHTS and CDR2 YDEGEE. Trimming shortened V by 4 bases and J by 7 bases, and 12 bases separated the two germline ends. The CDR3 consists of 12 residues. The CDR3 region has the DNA TGTGCCAGCAGCCTAAACCTCTGGGAGCAGTACTTC. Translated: CASSLNLWEQYF.

CDR3 residues: CAWSPDRAQTQYF. The CDR3 coding sequence is TGTGCCTGGAGCCCGGACAGGGCGCAGACCCAGTACTTC. V gene TRBV30 combines with J gene TRBJ2-5, with 8 bases fitting TRBD1. Germline lookup yields CDR1 GTSNPN and CDR2 SVGIG (reference sequence). This CDR3 contains 13 residues. V was clipped by 3 bases and J by 6 bases; unmatched bases: 6.

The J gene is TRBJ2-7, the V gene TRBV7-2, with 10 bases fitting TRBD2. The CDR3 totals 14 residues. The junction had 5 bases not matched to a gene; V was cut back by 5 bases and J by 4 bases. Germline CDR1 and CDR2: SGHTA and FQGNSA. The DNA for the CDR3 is TGTGCCAGCAGCCTTCTAGCGGGAGCGTACGAGCAGTACTTC. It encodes CASSLLAGAYEQYF. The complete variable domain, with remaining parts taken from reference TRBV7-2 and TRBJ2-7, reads GAGVSQSPSNKVTEKGKDVELRCDPISGHTALYWYRQSLGQGLEFLIYFQGNSAPDKSGLPSDRFSAERTGGSVSTLTIQRTQQEDSAVYLCASSLLAGAYEQYFGPGTRLTVT.

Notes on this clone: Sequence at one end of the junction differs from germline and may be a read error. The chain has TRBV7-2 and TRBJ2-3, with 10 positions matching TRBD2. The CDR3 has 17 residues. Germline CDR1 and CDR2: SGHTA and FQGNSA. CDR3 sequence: CASSIAGLAEFTDTQYF. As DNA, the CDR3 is TGTGCCAGCAGCATAGCCGGACTAGCGGAGTTCACAGATACGCAGTATTTT.

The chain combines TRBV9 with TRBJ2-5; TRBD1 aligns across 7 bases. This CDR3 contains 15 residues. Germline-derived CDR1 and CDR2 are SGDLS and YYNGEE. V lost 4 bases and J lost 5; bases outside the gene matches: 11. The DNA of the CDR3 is TGTGCCAGCAGCATCTCCACAGGGGTCGGCGAGACCCAGTACTTC. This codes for CASSISTGVGETQYF.

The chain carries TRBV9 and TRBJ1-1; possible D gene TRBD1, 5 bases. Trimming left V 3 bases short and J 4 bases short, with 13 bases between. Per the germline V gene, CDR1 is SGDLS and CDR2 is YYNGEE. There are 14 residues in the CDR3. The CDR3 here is CASSDTGGGTEAFF. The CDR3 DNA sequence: TGTGCCAGCAGCGATACCGGGGGAGGCACTGAAGCTTTCTTT.

The CDR3, as DNA: TGTGCCACCAGTGAGACTAGCGGGAGATGGAATGAGCAGTTCTTC. This translates into CATSETSGRWNEQFF. The chain uses TRBV15 and TRBJ2-1; TRBD2 agrees at 12 bases. The CDR3 length is 15 residues. Germline CDR1 is LNHNV and CDR2 is YYDKDF (reference sequence). V trimming: 6 bases; J trimming: 7 bases; junction bases outside the gene matches: 7.

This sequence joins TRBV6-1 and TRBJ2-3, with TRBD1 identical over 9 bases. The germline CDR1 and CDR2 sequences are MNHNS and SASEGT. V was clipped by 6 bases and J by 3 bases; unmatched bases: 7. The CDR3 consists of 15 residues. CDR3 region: CASSLDRGTTDTQYF. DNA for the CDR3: TGTGCCAGCAGCCTGGACAGGGGTACGACAGATACGCAGTATTTT.

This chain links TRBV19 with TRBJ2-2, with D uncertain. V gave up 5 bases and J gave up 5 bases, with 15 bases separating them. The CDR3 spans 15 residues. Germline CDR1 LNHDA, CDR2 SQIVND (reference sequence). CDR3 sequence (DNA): TGTGCCAGTAGTTCCGTGAATACAAATACCGGGGAGCTGTTTTTT. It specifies CASSSVNTNTGELFF.

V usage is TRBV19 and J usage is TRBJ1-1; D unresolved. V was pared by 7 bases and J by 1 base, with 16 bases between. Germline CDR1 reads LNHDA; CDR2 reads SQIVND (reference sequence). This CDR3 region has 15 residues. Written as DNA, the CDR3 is TGTGCCAGTATCTCTTACGGGAAACCGAACACTGAAGCTTTCTTT. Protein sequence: CASISYGKPNTEAFF.